This T cell receptor (beta chain) stems from a study of blood T cell repertoires in COVID-19. Study as a whole: The cDNA or gDNA used as material had been derived from T cells, B-cell-depleted T cells, or PBMCs.

From germline, CDR1 is MNHEY and CDR2 SVGAGI. This CDR3 is 15 amino acids long. Trimming pared 3 bases from V and 4 bases from J, leaving 12 bases between. Profiled with immunoSEQ multiplex PCR; TCRdb holds only in-frame clones, not every one. The data show 120,000 or so clones, around 90% seen once. V gene TRBV6-5 combines with J gene TRBJ2-2; the D gene is possibly TRBD2 (5 bases). The sequence was collected from a man aged 55 to 70 with COVID-19, enrolled during active disease. The sequenced material came from peripheral blood. The CDR3 DNA is TGTGCCAGCAGTTATGTACTAGGCACCACCGGGGAGCTGTTTTTT. This gives the protein CASSYVLGTTGELFF.